The clone carrying this T cell receptor beta chain was seen more than once but under ten times. Its cognate antigen is unknown. The sample comes from a study of early T cells in non-severe SARS-CoV-2 infection. As part of library construction, unique molecular identifiers were attached to individual cDNA molecules. TCRdb processed the 5' RACE reads anew with MiXCR; each CDR3 protein has one entry. Here the sample spans around 77,000 distinct CDR3 sequences, over 4% being singletons. Germline CDR1 is KGHSH and CDR2 is LQKENI. This CDR3 has 14 amino acids. V was clipped by 5 bases and J by 2 bases, with 11 bases between them. Broader study findings: Matching with VDJdb favored anti-spike CD8 responses (missing private and CD4 specificities).

The rearrangement uses TRBV18 and TRBJ2-3; D ambiguous. The sequence was collected from an adult who was a healthcare worker with PCR-confirmed SARS-CoV-2 infection or an uninfected control (not recorded which). The sample in question was whole blood, obtained at baseline. The CDR3 loop reads CASSSGLSTDTQYF. DNA of the CDR3: TGTGCCAGCTCATCTGGGCTTTCCACAGATACGCAGTATTTT. Filled out from reference TRBV18 and TRBJ2-3, the complete variable domain reads NAGVMQNPRHLVRRRGQEARLRCSPMKGHSHVYWYRQLPEEGLKFMVYLQKENIIDESGMPKERFSAEFPKEGPSILRIQQVVRGDSAAYFCASSSGLSTDTQYFGPGTRLTVL.